This TCR beta chain comes out of a study of blood T cell repertoires in COVID-19 (dated by TCRdb to the early 2020s). Regarding the complete study: Samples from collaborators originated in the United States, Italy and Spain and spanned both the acute and convalescent phases of COVID-19. The material from the prospective study consisted of cDNA or gDNA derived from T cells, B-cell-depleted T cells, or PBMCs. Subjects who had been exposed to COVID-19, were actively infected with it, or had recovered from it provided the deeply sampled blood TCRbeta repertoires that made up the dataset. The samples were drawn from two sources: the first 160 participants of the ongoing ImmuneRACE study, and 950 to 1,500 subjects contributed by 6 global collaborators. A de-identified subject ID, COVID-19 status, age in years and sex were almost always included in the sample metadata. The repertoires were released in a freely available public database intended as a resource for research on the immune response to SARS-CoV-2. Where HLA class I and class II types were available, the types were taken from metadata supplied by the sample provider, not from assay-based typing.

This clone was found once. The target of this receptor is not known. No much larger clone is present one base from it, and per-base qualities are unavailable. Study-wide conclusions, independent of this receptor: The amount of clinical and demographic metadata varied by source and participant and was provided uncurated.

TCRbeta CDR3 regions were amplified from genomic DNA using the immunoSEQ Assay, a bias-controlled multiplex PCR. The paper's data handling went like this. Nucleated cell counts per sample were estimated from amplification of reference gene primers within the assay. Sequence reads were collapsed and filtered to measure the absolute abundance of every unique TCRbeta CDR3 rearrangement. For each sample, productive Simpson clonality was calculated as the square root of Simpson's diversity index across productive rearrangements. As stored in TCRdb, this immuneACCESS dataset retains in-frame rearrangements with V and J assigned. A fraction of the clones does not appear; measured against another copy, unresolved V genes explain less than half of the discrepancy, and the remainder lacks a known reason. That table gives V, J and clone size, and the DNA gave D and trimming. The table for this sample lists 65,000 to 80,000 clones; 85% to 90% of them were counted only once. Around 4.5% of the sample belongs to the ten largest clones.

Collaborating institutions collected whole blood in K2EDTA tubes following their own protocols. For TCRbeta analysis, collaborator samples were shipped as frozen whole blood, as isolated PBMCs, or as DNA extracted from either sample type. The CDR3 goes from the cysteine to the phenylalanine over 13 residues. The only DNA kept is the CDR3, 39 bases in frame from the first base. The germline V gene (reference sequence) yields PRHDT for CDR1 and FYEKMQ for CDR2. Relative to germline, V is 4 bases shorter and J is 3 bases shorter, with 10 bases between their ends. Recombination joined TRBV13 with TRBJ2-7; the D gene cannot be named for sure. The sequenced material came from peripheral blood. The origin of this receptor is a man aged 45-65 years with active COVID-19. The CDR3: CASSSGGDYEQYF. At the DNA level, the sequence is TGTGCCAGCAGCTCGGGTGGAGACTACGAGCAGTACTTC.